Sequencing of this TCR beta chain was carried out in a study of graft-versus-host responses after intestinal transplantation. Looking at the study overall: Anti-thymocyte globulin induction preceded three to four years of tacrolimus and steroid maintenance in all recipients.

The CDR3 extends over 14 amino acids. The V end lost 5 bases, the J end lost 6 bases, and 13 bases lay between the germline ends. The germline CDR1 and CDR2 sequences are MNHEY and SVGAGI. As to this clone: The antigen is not known.

The method was immunoSEQ multiplex PCR; TCRdb's version includes in-frame clones alone and lacks a portion of them. The sample contains about 98,000 clones, roughly 86% of which appear only once. Study results and limitations: GvH clones were identified in recipient marrow, with some first appearing in ileum or blood.

The gene calls are TRBV6-5 and TRBJ2-2; D is uncertain. The sequence was obtained from a human patient who received an intestinal transplant, so some T cells may come from the graft donor. The sample consisted of PBMCs, taken 255 days after intestinal transplant. The DNA of the CDR3 is TGTGCCAGCAGTACCTCACCCGGAGCCGGGGAGCTGTTTTTT. It is translated as CASSTSPGAGELFF.